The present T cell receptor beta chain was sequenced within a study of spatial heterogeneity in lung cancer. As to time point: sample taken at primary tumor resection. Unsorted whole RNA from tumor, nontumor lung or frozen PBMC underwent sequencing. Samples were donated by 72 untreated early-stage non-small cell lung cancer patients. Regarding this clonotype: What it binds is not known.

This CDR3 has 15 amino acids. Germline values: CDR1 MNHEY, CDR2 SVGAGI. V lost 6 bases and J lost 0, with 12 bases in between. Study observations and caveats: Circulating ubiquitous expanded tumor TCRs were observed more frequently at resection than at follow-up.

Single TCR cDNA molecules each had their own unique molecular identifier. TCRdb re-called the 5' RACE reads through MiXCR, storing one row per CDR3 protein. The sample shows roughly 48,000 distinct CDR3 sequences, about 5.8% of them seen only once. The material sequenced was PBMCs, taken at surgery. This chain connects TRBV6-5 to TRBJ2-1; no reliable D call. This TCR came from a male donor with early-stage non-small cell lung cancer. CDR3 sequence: CASSLTQSSYNEQFF. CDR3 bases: TGTGCCAGCAGCCTTACACAGAGCTCCTACAATGAGCAGTTCTTC.